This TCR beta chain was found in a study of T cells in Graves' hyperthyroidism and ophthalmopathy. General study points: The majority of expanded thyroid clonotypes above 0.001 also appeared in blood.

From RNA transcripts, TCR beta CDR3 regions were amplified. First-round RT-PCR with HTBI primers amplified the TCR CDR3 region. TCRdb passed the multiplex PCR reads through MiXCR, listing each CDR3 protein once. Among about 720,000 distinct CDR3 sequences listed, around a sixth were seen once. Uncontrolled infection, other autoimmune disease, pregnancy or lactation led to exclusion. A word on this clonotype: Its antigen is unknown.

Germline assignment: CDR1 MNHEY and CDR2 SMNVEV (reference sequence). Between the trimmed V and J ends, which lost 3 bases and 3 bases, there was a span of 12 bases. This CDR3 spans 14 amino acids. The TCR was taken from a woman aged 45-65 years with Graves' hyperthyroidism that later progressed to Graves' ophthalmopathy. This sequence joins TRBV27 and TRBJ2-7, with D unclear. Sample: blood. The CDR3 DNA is TGTGCCAGCAGTTTCTTGGGTGAAGTCTACGAGCAGTACTTC. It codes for CASSFLGEVYEQYF.